This TCR beta chain was observed in a study of long-term antiretroviral therapy in people with HIV. At survey level, the immunoSEQ assay was run in its v3.0 version. Measured with immunoSEQ multiplex PCR; TCRdb has only the in-frame clones, and not every one. The table lists roughly 20,000 clones, less than 90% of them singletons, with around 3.3% in the top ten. The CDR3 has 15 residues. The germline V gene has CDR1 SGHDT and CDR2 YYEEEE. V was clipped by 4 bases and J by 3 bases; unmatched bases: 4. The source of this sequence is a woman in her forties or fifties with HIV. This chain connects TRBV5-6 to TRBJ2-2, with 9 bases identical to TRBD2. This specimen was unsorted PBMCs, taken 1.9 years after starting antiretroviral therapy. The CDR3 loop reads CASSPGLAYTGELFF. Here the CDR3 DNA reads TGTGCCAGCAGCCCGGGACTAGCTTACACCGGGGAGCTGTTTTTT. Full variable domain (missing parts from reference TRBV5-6 and TRBJ2-2): DAGVTQSPTHLIKTRGQQVTLRCSPKSGHDTVSWYQQALGQGPQFIFQYYEEEERQRGNFPDRFSGHQFPNYSSELNVNALLLGDSALYLCASSPGLAYTGELFFGEGSRLTVL.